This T cell receptor beta chain was captured by sequencing in a study of blood T cell repertoires in COVID-19 (TCRdb year 2020). A note on the overall study: Collaborator samples came from the United States, Italy and Spain and covered acute and convalescent phases of COVID-19. The prospective study material was composed of cDNA or gDNA derived from T cells, B-cell-depleted T cells, or PBMCs. The dataset comprised deeply sampled blood TCRbeta repertoires from subjects exposed to, actively infected with, or recovered from COVID-19. The repertoires were made available in a free public database intended to serve as a resource for research on the immune response to SARS-CoV-2. Samples came from the ongoing ImmuneRACE study (first 160 participants) plus 1,254 subjects from 6 global collaborators. A de-identified subject ID, COVID-19 status, age in years and sex were almost always included in the sample metadata. Where available, HLA class I and class II types were taken from metadata supplied by the sample provider and were not determined by assay-based typing.

Collaborating institutions collected whole blood in K2EDTA tubes following their own protocols. For TCRbeta analysis, collaborators shipped samples in one of three forms: frozen whole blood, isolated PBMCs, or DNA extracted from either of those sample types. TCRbeta CDR3 regions were amplified from genomic DNA using the immunoSEQ Assay, a bias-controlled multiplex PCR. Per the source publication's procedure: Nucleated cell counts per sample were estimated from amplification of reference gene primers within the assay. To quantify the absolute abundance of each unique TCRbeta CDR3 rearrangement, sequence reads were collapsed and filtered. For each sample, productive Simpson clonality was calculated as the square root of Simpson's diversity index across productive rearrangements. TCRdb holds this immuneACCESS table with in-frame rearrangements only. Some clones are missing; in checked studies, unresolved V genes explain under half, and the rest has no known cause. Clonal size and the V and J genes are those of that table, whereas D and trimming came from the DNA. Here the sample has a few hundred thousand clones; around 83% occur a single time. Of the sample, about 3.6% falls within the top ten clones.

At the junction V is shortened by 5 bases and J by 4 bases; bases outside the gene matches: 1. The CDR3 covers 13 residues, taking in both the cysteine and the phenylalanine. Kept here is only the CDR3 DNA, which spans 39 bases and is read in frame from base 1. Via the germline V gene (reference sequence), CDR1 is SGHNT and CDR2 YYREEE. Study-wide findings and limitations: How much clinical and demographic metadata was included differed by source and by participant, and the metadata was provided uncurated.

Details on this clone: Its antigen target is currently unknown. No quality values exist for individual bases; no much larger clone is one base distant.

Sequenced: peripheral blood. The receptor's source is a young man with active or convalescent COVID-19. This sequence uses TRBV5-4 and TRBJ2-2; TRBD2 lines up with 8 middle nucleotides. The DNA reads as follows: TGTGCCAGCAGTACTAGCGGCACCGGGGAGCTGTTTTTT. This is translated as CASSTSGTGELFF.